Sequencing of this T cell receptor beta chain was carried out in a study of T cell responses to AZD1222 COVID-19 vaccine. Study as a whole: Pooling was applied to second doses at about 4 or about 12 weeks. Study outcomes and limitations: The sample set comprised mostly white British donors with more females, and clonal diversity was possibly underestimated. As reported, nearly half of all spike-specific TCRs target variant regions that are unmutated.

The assay was immunoSEQ multiplex PCR, and TCRdb's table has in-frame clones only and misses some. Of fewer than 50,000 clones in the sample, roughly 80% were seen once. Trimming cost V 10 bases and J 6 bases; bases outside gene matches: 7. The CDR3 has 13 amino acids. In regard to this clone: Its matching antigen is unknown.

The chain joins TRBV12-3 or TRBV12-4 to TRBJ2-1; TRBD2 matches 9 bases. This specimen consisted of peripheral blood, obtained on day 0 of AZD1222 vaccination. This receptor was obtained from an adult in good health. The CDR3 bases are TGTGCCACCGGGACTAGCTCCACCAATGAGCAGTTCTTC. Protein sequence: CATGTSSTNEQFF.